This T cell receptor beta chain was retrieved from a study of blood T cell repertoires in COVID-19. In the study overall: Acute and convalescent COVID-19 samples came from the United States, Italy and Spain.

Trimming took 8 bases from V and 6 from J, leaving 8 bases between them. CDR3 size: 11 residues. In germline, CDR1 is MNHEY, CDR2 SMNVEV (reference sequence). Profiling relied on immunoSEQ multiplex PCR, and the TCRdb table lists in-frame clones only, not all of them. This sample has roughly 380,000 clones, with about 91% found just once. On this clone itself: This specimen includes other DNA sequences encoding the same CDR3.

The sequenced material came from peripheral blood. The rearrangement joins TRBV27 to TRBJ1-5, with D unclear. The source of this sequence is a woman between 40 and 55 years old with COVID-19, enrolled during active disease. The CDR3 sequence is CASGLSQPQHF. CDR3 DNA sequence: TGTGCCAGCGGACTCTCTCAGCCCCAGCATTTT.